The 9 T cell receptor beta chains presented below share a single source sample, sequenced in a study of regulatory T cells in long-lasting Graves disease. Described time point: persistent/refractory GD, antithyroid drugs over 5 years with positive TRAb. PBMC-derived RNA was used for the TCR library. TCR beta libraries were built with iRepertoire HTBI primers and Arm-PCR of CDR3 regions. TCRdb re-derived calls from the multiplex PCR reads in MiXCR, one entry per CDR3 protein. The sample consists of hundreds of thousands of distinct CDR3 sequences, 25% to 35% of them appearing once. The material was peripheral blood mononuclear cells (PBMCs), obtained when the disease was refractory, from a patient treated with antithyroid drugs. All receptors derive from a female donor with Graves disease.

This sequence joins TRBV12-3 or TRBV12-4 and TRBJ1-1; D not certain. This CDR3 contains 15 residues. The V gene lost 4 bases and the J gene lost 0 bases, with 12 bases spanning the gap. The CDR3: CASSSASTLNTEAFF. The CDR3 region has the DNA TGTGCCAGCAGTTCCGCCTCTACATTGAACACTGAAGCTTTCTTT.

The chain combines TRBV2 with TRBJ1-4; perhaps TRBD1 as D (6 bases). Looked up from germline, CDR1 is SNHLY and CDR2 is FYNNEI. V lost 5 bases to trimming and J lost 8 bases, with 15 bases between them. This CDR3 has 14 amino acids. Here the CDR3 DNA reads TGTGCCAGCAGTCGCCGGGGGGCTGGGGAAAAACTGTTTTTT. This encodes CASSRRGAGEKLFF.

This clonotype showed up just a few times. This chain uses TRBV19 with TRBJ2-5; a weak D match, TRBD1 (5 bases). CDR1 is LNHDA and CDR2 is SQIVND in the germline V gene (reference sequence). The CDR3 consists of 13 residues. V lost 3 bases to trimming and J lost 5 bases, with 10 bases between them. For the CDR3, the DNA is TGTGCCAGTAGTATGAAACAGGTGGAGACCCAGTACTTC. Protein: CASSMKQVETQYF.

This clonotype was found many times. The chain uses TRBV12-5 and TRBJ1-1; D is ambiguous. Germline lookup yields CDR1 LGHNT and CDR2 FRNRAP. V was clipped by 0 bases and J by 3 bases, with 11 bases between them. The CDR3 loop spans 15 amino acids. DNA of the CDR3: TGTGCTAGTGGTTTGGTAGAGGGAGGCGACACTGAAGCTTTCTTT. Translation: CASGLVEGGDTEAFF.

This clonotype came up a few times. CDR3 in DNA: TGTGCTAGTGGGACCGACAGGGGAAGTAGCAATCAGCCCCAGCATTTT. Translation gives CASGTDRGSSNQPQHF. The rearrangement links TRBV12-5 to TRBJ1-5, with TRBD1 identical over 8 bases. After removal of 6 bases from V and 0 bases from J, the junction contained 7 bases not matched to a gene. Germline V lookup: CDR1 LGHNT, CDR2 FRNRAP. The CDR3 has 16 amino acids.

The rearrangement links TRBV20-1 to TRBJ2-7; perhaps TRBD2 as D (6 bases). The CDR3 is 16 amino acids. Trimming stripped 0 bases from V and 0 bases from J, with 15 bases between. Looked up from germline, CDR1 is DFQATT and CDR2 is SNEGSKA (reference sequence). CDR3 region: CSARDFKEGSSYEQYF. CDR3 coding DNA: TGCAGTGCTAGAGATTTTAAGGAGGGCAGCTCCTACGAGCAGTACTTC.

This clonotype appeared many times. The rearrangement links TRBV20-1 to TRBJ1-2; TRBD1 matches 9 bases. This CDR3 has 13 amino acids. The ends lost 5 bases at V and 4 bases at J; junction bases unmatched: 5. CDR1 and CDR2 (germline): DFQATT, SNEGSKA (reference sequence). Written as DNA, the CDR3 is TGCAGTGCTTTACAGGGGGCTACCTATGGCTACACCTTC. It is translated as CSALQGATYGYTF.

This clonotype turned up a few times. The CDR3 DNA is TGTGCCAGCAGCTTATCGACAGGGCTAAGCTCCTATAATTCACCCCTCCACTTT. Protein product: CASSLSTGLSSYNSPLHF. The V and J genes are TRBV7-8 and TRBJ1-6; the match to TRBD1 covers 7 bases. Germline CDR1 is SGHVS and CDR2 is FQNEAQ. Trimming removed 2 bases from V and 0 bases from J; junction bases left unmatched: 7. CDR3 length equals 18 residues.

This clonotype was counted between two and nine times. This CDR3 is CASSQRTGHEQYF. CDR3 in DNA: TGTGCCAGCAGCCAAAGGACAGGGCACGAGCAGTACTTC. This chain links TRBV3-1 with TRBJ2-7, with 8 bases lining up with TRBD1. Germline values: CDR1 LGHDT, CDR2 YNNKEL (reference sequence). This CDR3 spans 13 amino acids. V shed 2 bases and J 5 bases; nucleotides not matched to a gene: 2.